Shown below are 31 T cell receptor beta chains from a single sample sequenced in a study of early T cells in non-severe SARS-CoV-2 infection. TCRdb itself ran the 5' RACE reads through MiXCR, one entry per CDR3 protein. Counted here are tens of thousands of distinct CDR3 sequences, 10% to 15% occurring once; the ten biggest clones make up roughly a tenth. The sequenced sample consisted of whole blood. The receptor source for this set is an adult who was a healthcare worker with PCR-confirmed SARS-CoV-2 infection or an uninfected control (not recorded which).

This clonotype was found many times. The chain couples TRBV15 to TRBJ2-1; D not resolved. Germline-derived CDR1 and CDR2 are LNHNV and YYDKDF (reference sequence). This CDR3 contains 13 residues. V dropped 5 bases and J dropped 3 bases, with 8 bases sitting between them. The CDR3 nucleotides read TGTGCCACCAGCTCTAGTAGCTACAATGAGCAGTTCTTC. Protein sequence: CATSSSSYNEQFF.

This clonotype has just a few counts. The rearrangement uses TRBV10-1 and TRBJ1-6; D unclear. CDR1 is WNHNN, CDR2 SYGVQD, per germline (reference sequence). Trimming cost V 0 bases and J 5 bases, with 5 bases left between them. There are 14 residues in the CDR3. The CDR3 loop reads CASSESPNNSPLHF. The CDR3 DNA sequence: TGCGCCAGCAGTGAGTCTCCCAATAATTCACCCCTCCACTTT.

The chain joins TRBV20-1 to TRBJ2-4; D remains unclear. In germline, CDR1 is DFQATT, CDR2 SNEGSKA (reference sequence). This CDR3 region has 12 residues. The V end lost 5 bases, the J end lost 0 bases, and 5 bases lay between the germline ends. CDR3 in amino acids: CSAALAKNIQYF. The CDR3 DNA reads as TGCAGTGCTGCACTAGCCAAAAACATTCAGTACTTC.

This clonotype has a count of ten or more. The chain employs TRBV10-3 and TRBJ1-2, with TRBD1 as a possible D gene (6 bases). The germline V gene has CDR1 ENHRY and CDR2 SYGVKD. CDR3 size: 12 residues. V lost 5 bases and J lost 6, with 10 bases in between. CDR3 DNA sequence: TGTGCCATCAGTAAGGGGGAGGATGGCTACACCTTC. It translates to CAISKGEDGYTF.

J is TRBJ1-6 and V is TRBV5-1; D call uncertain. From germline, CDR1 is SGHRS and CDR2 YFSETQ. CDR3 length: 13 residues. V was shortened by 0 bases and J by 8 bases, with 6 bases between the two germline ends. The CDR3 spells CASSLGPDSPLHF. Here the CDR3 DNA reads TGCGCCAGCAGCTTGGGACCTGATTCACCCCTCCACTTT.

In its sample, this clonotype was seen many times. The chain has TRBV6-5 and TRBJ1-5, with 9 bases identical to TRBD1. CDR3 length equals 16 residues. Looked up from germline, CDR1 is MNHEY and CDR2 is SVGAGI. J lost 1 base, V lost 4 bases, and 5 bases had no gene match. The CDR3: CASSSGQGQSNQPQHF. CDR3 DNA: TGTGCCAGCAGTTCGGGACAGGGACAAAGCAATCAGCCCCAGCATTTT.

This clonotype was picked up many times. This chain links TRBV7-3 with TRBJ1-5; D gene ambiguous. CDR1 and CDR2 from the germline V gene are SGHTA and FQGTGA. Between the trimmed V and J ends, which lost 1 base and 4 bases, there was a span of 5 bases. CDR3 length: 13 residues. CDR3 region: CASSLNANQPQHF. The DNA of the CDR3 is TGTGCCAGCAGCTTAAACGCGAATCAGCCCCAGCATTTT.

The sample holds many counts of this clonotype. The rearrangement uses TRBV10-3 and TRBJ1-2; a possible D gene is TRBD1 (6 bases). The length of the CDR3 is 12 residues. Germline V gene lookup returns CDR1 ENHRY and CDR2 SYGVKD. Trimming cost V 5 bases and J 8 bases, with 12 bases left between them. The CDR3 spells CAISPDSGGYTF. For the CDR3, the DNA is TGTGCCATCAGTCCGGACAGCGGGGGCTACACCTTC.

This clonotype was detected only a few times. The chain recombines TRBV29-1 with TRBJ1-3; D is unclear. V shed 3 bases and J shed 3 bases, with 6 bases lying between them. Germline V lookup: CDR1 SQVTM, CDR2 ANQGSEA. This CDR3 spans 12 amino acids. CDR3 DNA sequence: TGCAGCGTTGACGAGGGTGGAAACACCATATATTTT. Protein product: CSVDEGGNTIYF.

V and J are TRBV7-2 and TRBJ2-1, with TRBD2 matching 10 bases. The length of the CDR3 is 15 residues. V was pared by 5 bases and J by 8 bases, with 9 bases of the junction left unmatched. The germline V gene encodes CDR1 SGHTA and CDR2 FQGNSA. CDR3 sequence (DNA): TGTGCCAGCAGCCCGGGGACTAGCGTATCCGATGAGCAGTTCTTC. The encoded protein is CASSPGTSVSDEQFF.

Comment on this clonotype: A much bigger clone sits one base away, suggesting this may be a read error. The chain couples TRBV25-1 to TRBJ1-2; possible D gene TRBD1, 6 bases. CDR3 size: 14 residues. In germline, CDR1 is MGHDK, CDR2 SYGVNS. CDR3 region: CASSPHGTPYVYTF. CDR3 DNA sequence: TGTGCCAGCAGTCCACACGGGACACCCTATGTCTACACCTTC.

This clonotype was picked up a small number of times. V gene TRBV27 combines with J gene TRBJ1-4; 7 bases are a match to TRBD1. The CDR3 runs to 14 residues. V shed 5 bases, J shed 11 bases, and the junction held 11 bases outside the gene matches. Germline values: CDR1 MNHEY, CDR2 SMNVEV (reference sequence). The CDR3 DNA reads as TGTGCCAGCAGTCTCGACAGGGCGATGGGGAAACTGTTTTTT. It specifies CASSLDRAMGKLFF.

Only a few counts were recorded for this clonotype. The rearrangement links TRBV6-5 to TRBJ1-1, with 11 bases matching TRBD1. Germline V lookup: CDR1 MNHEY, CDR2 SVGAGI. The CDR3 contains 17 residues. V lost 9 bases and J lost 4; bases outside the gene matches: 16. CDR3 coding DNA: TGTGCCAGTGCCCCGCGGACAGGGGGCCGGTGGCTCACTGAAGCTTTCTTT. It translates to CASAPRTGGRWLTEAFF.

Many counts were recorded for this clonotype. The chain carries TRBV9 and TRBJ1-1; unclear D gene. Germline V gene sequence: CDR1 SGDLS, CDR2 YYNGEE. This CDR3 contains 14 residues. V was clipped by 2 bases and J by 0 bases, with 8 bases between them. This CDR3 reads CASSVLDLNTEAFF. In DNA, the CDR3 is TGTGCCAGCAGCGTCCTGGATCTGAACACTGAAGCTTTCTTT. Filled out from reference TRBV9 and TRBJ1-1, the complete variable domain reads DSGVTQTPKHLITATGQRVTLRCSPRSGDLSVYWYQQSLDQGLQFLIQYYNGEERAKGNILERFSAQQFPDLHSELNLSSLELGDSALYFCASSVLDLNTEAFFGQGTRLTVV.

This clonotype was seen many times. J is TRBJ2-4 and V is TRBV5-1; D uncertain. The V end lost 3 bases, the J end lost 7 bases, and 5 bases lay between the germline ends. This CDR3 has 11 amino acids. Germline-derived CDR1 and CDR2 are SGHRS and YFSETQ. CDR3 sequence reads: CASSYSNIQYF. CDR3 nucleotide sequence: TGCGCCAGCAGCTATTCCAACATTCAGTACTTC.

The chain combines TRBV7-9 with TRBJ1-5; D is ambiguous. V shed 0 bases and J shed 7 bases, with 10 bases lying between them. Germline CDR1 reads SEHNR; CDR2 reads FQNEAQ (reference sequence). The CDR3 totals 14 residues. The CDR3 protein is CASSLARGGQPQHF. The CDR3 bases are TGTGCCAGCAGCTTAGCGCGGGGAGGACAGCCCCAGCATTTT.

The table lists this clonotype with many counts. The chain joins TRBV14 to TRBJ2-1, with D perhaps TRBD1 (6 bases). This CDR3 is 15 amino acids long. V lost 5 bases to trimming and J lost 6 bases, with 17 bases between them. Germline-derived CDR1 and CDR2 are SGHDN and FVKESK. CDR3 amino acids: CASSKLQIGGNEQFF. In DNA, the CDR3 is TGTGCCAGCAGCAAACTGCAAATAGGGGGCAATGAGCAGTTCTTC.

This clonotype has only a few counts. The chain combines TRBV19 with TRBJ2-1; 14 bases match TRBD2. This CDR3 spans 15 amino acids. Per the germline V gene, CDR1 is LNHDA and CDR2 is SQIVND (reference sequence). Germline trimming cut 8 bases from V and 1 base from J; bases unmatched to any gene: 1. The CDR3 nucleotides are TGTGCCAGTCGGACTAGCGGGAGGTCCTACAATGAGCAGTTCTTC. Residues: CASRTSGRSYNEQFF.

Ten or more counts support this clonotype. The chain combines TRBV27 with TRBJ2-7; D remains unclear. Trimming removed 5 bases from V and 2 bases from J, with 10 bases in between. The V gene's germline CDR1 is MNHEY and CDR2 SMNVEV (reference sequence). The CDR3 has 13 residues. CDR3: CASSLKLAYEQYF. The CDR3 nucleotides read TGTGCCAGCAGTCTGAAGTTGGCCTACGAGCAGTACTTC.

Ten or more counts support this clonotype. The chain joins TRBV6-5 to TRBJ1-1; D might be TRBD1 (5 bases). Germline assignment: CDR1 MNHEY and CDR2 SVGAGI. The CDR3 covers 13 residues. Trimming cost V 2 bases and J 8 bases, with 12 bases left between them. Here the CDR3 reads CASSYGGRSEAFF. As DNA, the CDR3 is TGTGCCAGCAGTTACGGGGGTCGATCAGAAGCTTTCTTT.

This clonotype was picked up many times. This chain uses TRBV11-2 with TRBJ2-1; D is possibly TRBD2 (6 bases). CDR3 size: 17 residues. Trimming stripped 2 bases from V and 8 bases from J, with 22 bases between. Per the germline V gene, CDR1 is SGHAT and CDR2 is FQNNGV. The CDR3 nucleotides read TGTGCCAGCAGCTTATGGGGAGGCGGGACCGGGGGAGATGAGCAGTTCTTC. Protein sequence: CASSLWGGGTGGDEQFF.

Remarks on this clonotype: A read error may account for a junction end that differs from germline. This rearrangement joins TRBV10-1 to TRBJ2-2, with D perhaps TRBD1 (5 bases). The CDR3 extends over 13 amino acids. Germline CDR1 and CDR2: WNHNN and SYGVQD (reference sequence). The CDR3 loop reads CVSSEGDTGELFF. Written as DNA, the CDR3 is TGCGTCAGCAGTGAAGGGGACACCGGGGAGCTGTTTTTT.

The V and J genes are TRBV6-5 and TRBJ2-7; D may be TRBD1 (6 bases). CDR3 length: 14 residues. The germline V gene encodes CDR1 MNHEY and CDR2 SVGAGI. V lost 6 bases to trimming and J lost 3 bases, with 15 bases between them. The CDR3 bases are TGTGCCAGCAGCCTCGGACAGCTCAGCTACGAGCAGTACTTC. Translation: CASSLGQLSYEQYF.

This clonotype was recorded at least ten times. V is TRBV4-1 and J is TRBJ2-7; D call uncertain. V shed 0 bases and J shed 2 bases, with 11 bases lying between them. Germline V CDR1 and CDR2: MGHRA, YSYEKL. The CDR3 extends over 15 amino acids. CDR3 bases: TGCGCCAGCAGCCAAGATGAAGGTCTGGCCTACGAGCAGTACTTC. The encoded protein is CASSQDEGLAYEQYF.

There are many counts of this clonotype. The chain recombines TRBV11-2 with TRBJ2-7, with TRBD1 matching over 8 bases. After removal of 5 bases from V and 6 bases from J, the junction contained 6 bases not matched to a gene. This CDR3 comprises 13 residues. CDR1 SGHAT and CDR2 FQNNGV come from the germline V gene. CDR3 loop: CASSKGQGAEQYF. The DNA for the CDR3 is TGTGCCAGCAGCAAAGGACAGGGTGCCGAGCAGTACTTC.

This clonotype was observed many times. This sequence joins TRBV3-1 and TRBJ2-2; D not certain. The germline V gene has CDR1 LGHDT and CDR2 YNNKEL (reference sequence). The CDR3 is 18 residues long. V dropped 0 bases and J dropped 1 base, with 15 bases sitting between them. The CDR3 region is CASSQEVFRRLNTGELFF. CDR3 nucleotide sequence: TGTGCCAGCAGCCAAGAAGTGTTTCGGAGACTGAACACCGGGGAGCTGTTTTTT.

This rearrangement joins TRBV5-8 to TRBJ2-1; 9 positions match TRBD2. Germline loops: CDR1 SGHTS, CDR2 YDEGEE. Trimming at V came to 2 bases and at J to 9 bases, leaving 9 bases not matched to a gene. CDR3 length equals 15 residues. CDR3 in amino acids: CASSFGGRASGEQFF. The DNA for the CDR3 is TGTGCCAGCAGCTTCGGCGGGAGGGCGTCAGGTGAGCAGTTCTTC.

This clonotype appeared a few times. This chain uses TRBV27 with TRBJ1-5, with a weak D call TRBD1 (5 bases). Germline CDR1 MNHEY, CDR2 SMNVEV (reference sequence). This CDR3 contains 12 residues. V dropped 6 bases and J dropped 4 bases, with 7 bases sitting between them. CDR3 sequence (DNA): TGTGCCAGCAGCCAGGGAAATCAGCCCCAGCATTTT. It translates to CASSQGNQPQHF.

At least ten counts were recorded for this clonotype. V usage is TRBV7-6 and J usage is TRBJ2-2; a possible D gene is TRBD2 (5 bases). Per germline, CDR1 SGHVS and CDR2 FNYEAQ. V was pared by 1 base and J by 4 bases, with 7 bases between. This CDR3 spans 14 amino acids. The CDR3 sequence: CASSLVRATGELFF. The CDR3 DNA sequence: TGTGCCAGCAGCTTAGTGCGGGCCACCGGGGAGCTGTTTTTT.

This clonotype was found many times. The rearrangement links TRBV5-4 to TRBJ1-2; D may be TRBD1 (6 bases). The CDR3 spans 12 residues. The V gene's germline CDR1 is SGHNT and CDR2 YYREEE (reference sequence). The germline V and J ends were trimmed by 0 bases and 8 bases, with 8 bases remaining between them. The CDR3 region is CASSLDREGYTF. CDR3 nucleotide sequence: TGTGCCAGCAGCTTGGACAGGGAGGGCTACACCTTC. Drawing the rest from reference TRBV5-4 and TRBJ1-2, the complete variable domain is ETGVTQSPTHLIKTRGQQVTLRCSSQSGHNTVSWYQQALGQGPQFIFQYYREEENGRGNFPPRFSGLQFPNYSSELNVNALELDDSALYLCASSLDREGYTFGSGTRLTVV.

With respect to this clonotype: An end of the junction does not agree with germline; a read error may underlie this. The chain links TRBV7-3 to TRBJ2-1; TRBD2 agrees at 13 bases. The germline V gene has CDR1 SGHTA and CDR2 FQGTGA. The CDR3 is made up of 16 amino acids. CDR3 loop: CASGLNPRLAGGEQFF. The DNA for the CDR3 is TGTGCCAGCGGCTTAAATCCGAGACTAGCGGGAGGTGAGCAGTTCTTC.